This section outlines one T cell receptor beta chain sequence together with its context. V was clipped by 2 bases and J by 6 bases, with 11 bases between them. CDR3 length: 13 residues. Germline lookup yields CDR1 SGHTA and CDR2 FQGTGA. Data came from immunoSEQ multiplex PCR; TCRdb stores just in-frame clones and leaves some out. The profile shows under 450,000 clones, 80% to 95% of them singletons. The data stem from a study of control samples from healthy donors and cancer patients. The receptor was derived from a man aged 40-49 years with head and neck cancer. The sample taken for sequencing was PBMCs. The chain has TRBV7-3 and TRBJ2-7; D uncertain. CDR3 sequence: CASSLGQLGEQYF. DNA of the CDR3: TGTGCCAGCAGCTTAGGGCAATTAGGCGAGCAGTACTTC.